The T cell receptor (beta chain) under discussion was sequenced for a study of blood T cell repertoires in COVID-19. The V gene lost 4 bases and the J gene lost 5 bases, with 11 bases spanning the gap. This CDR3 spans 13 amino acids. Germline CDR1 MNHEY, CDR2 SVGAGI. Produced via immunoSEQ multiplex PCR; TCRdb's table is partial and in-frame only. The data hold under 150,000 clones, with under 90% observed a single time. Assignments of participants to cohorts depended upon their own reported clinical history. The sequence came from a man aged 35 to 55 with acute COVID-19. The sequenced sample was PBMCs or T cells enriched from blood (not recorded which). The chain carries TRBV6-5 and TRBJ1-1, with D unclear. The CDR3 here is CASSSNPRTEAFF. CDR3 DNA: TGTGCCAGCAGTTCTAACCCCAGGACTGAAGCTTTCTTT.